This T cell receptor (beta chain) is drawn from a study of T cells after yellow fever vaccination. This clonotype was seen a few times. Trimming took off 6 bases at V and 1 base at J, with 9 bases between the two ends. This CDR3 has 13 residues. Per germline, CDR1 MGHDK and CDR2 SYGVNS. TCRdb reanalysed the 5' RACE reads using MiXCR and keeps one entry per CDR3 protein. The sample holds over 45,000 distinct CDR3 sequences; approximately 5.7% are singletons and the top ten take 31%. Sequencing used PBMCs, either bulk or a sorted T-cell subset (CD4+, CD8+, memory, or dextramer-sorted; not recorded which), obtained on the day of the yellow fever booster vaccination. The receptor's source is a man aged 18 to 30 who received the YFV17D yellow fever vaccine. The gene calls are TRBV25-1 and TRBJ1-1; no definite D call. DNA for the CDR3: TGTGCCAGCAGCCTAAGTACGAACACTGAAGCTTTCTTT. It yields the protein CASSLSTNTEAFF. Drawing the rest from reference TRBV25-1 and TRBJ1-1, the complete variable domain is EADIYQTPRYLVIGTGKKITLECSQTMGHDKMYWYQQDPGMELHLIHYSYGVNSTEKGDLSSESTVSRIRTEHFPLTLESARPSHTSQYLCASSLSTNTEAFFGQGTRLTVV.